The TCR beta chain under discussion was sequenced for a study of blood T cell repertoires in COVID-19. The overall study: COVID-19 samples from acute and convalescent phases originated in the United States, Italy and Spain.

V was clipped by 4 bases and J by 1 base; unmatched bases: 4. The CDR3 is 14 residues long. Looked up from germline, CDR1 is SGHRS and CDR2 is YFSETQ. Only in-frame clones appear in the TCRdb table, and some are missing; sequencing was by immunoSEQ multiplex PCR. The table shows over 110,000 clones, with roughly 88% occurring only once. V is TRBV5-1 and J is TRBJ1-1; TRBD1 aligns across 7 bases. This sequence originates from a man aged 55 to 70 with active or convalescent COVID-19. Material: peripheral blood. The CDR3 region has the DNA TGCGCCAGCAGCAAGGGGGCGCCGAACACTGAAGCTTTCTTT. Amino acids: CASSKGAPNTEAFF. Variable domain in full (rest from reference TRBV5-1 and TRBJ1-1): KAGVTQTPRYLIKTRGQQVTLSCSPISGHRSVSWYQQTPGQGLQFLFEYFSETQRNKGNFPGRFSGRQFSNSRSEMNVSTLELGDSALYLCASSKGAPNTEAFFGQGTRLTVV.